Below, one T cell receptor (beta chain) is given with its context. The V gene lost 5 bases and the J gene lost 0 bases, with 8 bases spanning the gap. CDR1 and CDR2 (germline): SGHAT, FQNNGV. This CDR3 is built from 15 residues. The sample originates from a study of blood T cell repertoires in COVID-19. Study-wide context: Italy, Spain and the United States were the sources of the convalescent and acute COVID-19 samples. T cells, B-cell-depleted T cells, or PBMCs supplied cDNA or gDNA.

Per the study methods: Amplification with reference gene primers provided the estimates of nucleated cell counts. Assay: immunoSEQ multiplex PCR; the TCRdb copy retains only in-frame clones and omits some. V and J calls and clone size follow that table, whereas D and trimming were derived from the DNA. The sample has 300,000 or so clones; 90% are singletons. The chain joins TRBV11-2 to TRBJ1-6; D is unresolved. Sample: PBMCs or T cells enriched from blood (not recorded which). This clonotype was sampled from a woman aged 25 to 39 who had recovered from COVID-19. CDR3 coding DNA: TGTGCCAGCAGCAAGAGGAGCTCCTATAATTCACCCCTCCACTTT. Translation gives CASSKRSSYNSPLHF. Using reference TRBV11-2 and TRBJ1-6 for the parts outside the CDR3, the full variable domain is EAGVAQSPRYKIIEKRQSVAFWCNPISGHATLYWYQQILGQGPKLLIQFQNNGVVDDSQLPKDRFSAERLKGVDSTLKIQPAKLEDSAVYLCASSKRSSYNSPLHFGNGTRLTVT.